This TCR beta chain is from a study of T cell responses to AZD1222 COVID-19 vaccine (dated by TCRdb to 2020 to 2023). In terms of the full investigation: AZD1222 recipients given second doses at about 4 weeks or at about 12 weeks were pooled, since spike-specific TCR depth and breadth were not found to differ between the two schedules. TCR sequencing covered roughly 230 trial participants: 207 given two doses of AZD1222 and approximately 26 given two doses of MenACWY control vaccine. Enrollment into the trials was organized by age into subgroups of 18-55, 56-69 and 70-plus years, and those subgroups contained about 150, 27 and 61 TCR-sequenced participants, respectively. Broad study findings and their caveats: The 56-69-year group was small, and its depth increase did not reach significance, likely because of low power. Reportedly, close to half of the unique spike-specific TCRs recognized epitopes lying outside the regions that are mutated in the B.1.351 and B.1.1.7 variants. Because no day 14 peak-response samples were available, the repertoires could be characterized only after the peak T cell response. CD4 TCRs associated with the vaccine covered the entire spike protein, and the dominant responses were in regions 160-218 and 743-854. Conclusions about previously exposed vaccinees are limited because only five to seven AZD1222 recipients were SARS-CoV-2 seropositive at baseline. Participants were mostly white British and included more females than males, and it was suggested by the authors that clonal diversity may have been underestimated. Spike-specific TCR breadth and depth rose significantly after two AZD1222 doses compared with day 0 and with MenACWY recipients.

The intended sense of this specimen's time point label: baseline before first vaccination. Samples from vaccinated people were obtained from the UK trials COV001 and COV002, which included a single-blind randomized controlled phase 2/3 trial of AZD1222 (ChAdOx1 nCoV-19) in healthy adults. For TCRbeta chain sequencing, PBMC samples from trial participants were taken at day 0 and at day 28 after the second dose. The V and J ends are trimmed by 2 bases and 1 base, leaving 10 bases between them. As encoded in the germline V gene (reference sequence), CDR1 is SEHNR while CDR2 is FQNEAQ. From cysteine to phenylalanine, the CDR3 is 15 amino acids long. Solely the CDR3 DNA is kept, with 45 bases framed from the first base. The CDR3 regions of human TCRbeta chains were analyzed by immunosequencing. The original pipeline was this. TCRs in the repertoires were matched against a reference library of SARS-CoV-2-specific TCRs that had been generated with the MIRA antigen-specificity platform. Breadth was defined as the fraction of unique TCRs that were SARS-CoV-2-associated, and depth was defined as the fraction of total T cells that were SARS-CoV-2-associated. Each spike-specific TCR was assigned to its reactive spike region and to a CD4 or CD8 class using the MIRA data. Log10-transformed breadth and depth values were compared by one-way ANOVA with Sidak's multiple comparisons tests. TCRdb re-hosts the immuneACCESS table, in-frame sequences only. Its copies lack some clones; in the studies checked, an unresolved V gene accounts for under half of them, and the cause for the rest is not known. For V, J and clone size, that table is used; D and trimming come from the DNA. This sample has 90,000 to 130,000 clones in its table, and around 89% of those were observed once. Of the sample, 1.6% is held by the ten largest clones.

This clone showed up just once. It lacks a known antigen. Per-base quality was not reported, and no clone a single base away is much larger than it. The sequence is built from TRBV7-9 and TRBJ2-3, and the D gene may be TRBD2, 5 bases matching. Specimen: peripheral blood, collected on day 0 of AZD1222 vaccination. This clonotype originated in an adult in good health. Here is the DNA: TGTGCCAGCAGCTTAACGGGGAAAGGCACAGATACGCAGTATTTT. It translates to CASSLTGKGTDTQYF.